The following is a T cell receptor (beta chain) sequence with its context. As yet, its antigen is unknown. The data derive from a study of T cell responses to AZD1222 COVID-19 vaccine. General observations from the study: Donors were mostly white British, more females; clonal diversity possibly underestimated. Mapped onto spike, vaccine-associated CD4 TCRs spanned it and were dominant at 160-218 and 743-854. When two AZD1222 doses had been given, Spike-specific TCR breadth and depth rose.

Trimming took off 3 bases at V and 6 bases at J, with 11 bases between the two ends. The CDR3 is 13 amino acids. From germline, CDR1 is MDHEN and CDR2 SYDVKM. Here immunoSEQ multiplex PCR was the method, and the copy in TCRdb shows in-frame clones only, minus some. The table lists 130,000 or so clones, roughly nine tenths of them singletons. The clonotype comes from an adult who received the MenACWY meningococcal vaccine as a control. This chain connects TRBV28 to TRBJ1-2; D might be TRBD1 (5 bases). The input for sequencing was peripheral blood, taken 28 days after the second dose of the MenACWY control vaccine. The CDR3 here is CASSFSRAHGYTF. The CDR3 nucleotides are TGTGCCAGCAGTTTTAGCAGGGCTCATGGCTACACCTTC.